The 17 T cell receptor beta chains in this list originate from one sample, sequenced in a study of long-term antiretroviral therapy in people with HIV. It was version v3.0 of the immunoSEQ assay that was run at survey level. This table comes from immunoSEQ multiplex PCR, and its TCRdb copy is limited to in-frame clones, with some not included. The data contain under 25,000 clones, 86% of them singletons. This specimen consisted of unsorted PBMCs, obtained 1.3 years after starting antiretroviral therapy. These receptors all stem from a man between 60 and 75 years old with HIV.

This chain connects TRBV7-9 to TRBJ1-2, with D unclear. From germline, CDR1 is SEHNR and CDR2 FQNEAQ (reference sequence). The V and J ends lost 8 bases and 1 base respectively, with 11 bases between them. The CDR3 length is 13 residues. CDR3 amino acids: CASLGGGNYGYTF. The CDR3 coding sequence is TGTGCCAGCTTGGGTGGAGGTAACTATGGCTACACCTTC. The whole variable domain, remainder taken from reference TRBV7-9 and TRBJ1-2, is DTGVSQNPRHKITKRGQNVTFRCDPISEHNRLYWYRQTLGQGPEFLTYFQNEAQLEKSRLLSDRFSAERPKGSFSTLEIQRTEQGDSAMYLCASLGGGNYGYTFGSGTRLTVV.

V is TRBV2 and J is TRBJ1-1; possible D gene TRBD1, 5 bases. Trimming left V 6 bases short and J 3 bases short, with 14 bases between. Germline-derived CDR1 and CDR2 are SNHLY and FYNNEI. The CDR3 totals 14 residues. The CDR3 reads CASSGGGSYTEAFF. CDR3 DNA: TGTGCCAGCAGCGGGGGGGGATCGTACACTGAAGCTTTCTTT.

The chain is built from TRBV18 and TRBJ1-1, with TRBD1 as a possible D gene (5 bases). CDR3 size: 15 residues. The germline V and J ends were trimmed by 4 bases and 4 bases, with 16 bases remaining between them. Germline loops: CDR1 KGHSH, CDR2 LQKENI. The CDR3 loop is CASSQRQSGGTEAFF. The CDR3 region has the DNA TGTGCCAGCTCACAACGACAATCTGGGGGCACTGAAGCTTTCTTT.

This clone occurred a few times. The chain has TRBV5-1 and TRBJ1-5; no reliable D call. The V end lost 2 bases, the J end lost 9 bases, and 15 bases lay between the germline ends. The CDR3 totals 14 residues. Germline CDR1 and CDR2: SGHRS and YFSETQ. The CDR3 DNA reads as TGCGCCAGCAGCTTTGTGGGAGGCGAAGGGCCCCAGCATTTT. Its protein is CASSFVGGEGPQHF.

The chain carries TRBV11-2 and TRBJ2-7; 9 bases are a match to TRBD1. The length of the CDR3 is 15 residues. Trimming at V came to 5 bases and at J to 0 bases, leaving 5 bases not matched to a gene. The germline gives CDR1 SGHAT, CDR2 FQNNGV. The CDR3 protein is CASSRRTGASYEQYF. The CDR3 DNA is TGTGCCAGCAGCCGCCGGACAGGGGCCTCCTACGAGCAGTACTTC.

The rearrangement uses TRBV13 and TRBJ2-2; 9 nucleotides agree with TRBD1. Germline CDR1 PRHDT, CDR2 FYEKMQ (reference sequence). Trimming at V came to 4 bases and at J to 2 bases, leaving 11 bases not matched to a gene. This CDR3 comprises 18 residues. The DNA of the CDR3 is TGTGCCAGCAGCTACGGACAGGGGAATTTTCCCAACACCGGGGAGCTGTTTTTT. Translation: CASSYGQGNFPNTGELFF. Using reference TRBV13 and TRBJ2-2 for the parts outside the CDR3, the full variable domain is AAGVIQSPRHLIKEKRETATLKCYPIPRHDTVYWYQQGPGQDPQFLISFYEKMQSDKGSIPDRFSAQQFSDYHSELNMSSLELGDSALYFCASSYGQGNFPNTGELFFGEGSRLTVL.

This clone was seen once. The chain couples TRBV6-6 to TRBJ1-5, with 7 bases lining up with TRBD1. CDR3 length: 14 residues. Trimming cost V 5 bases and J 3 bases; bases outside gene matches: 4. Germline CDR1 reads MNHNY; CDR2 reads SVGAGI (reference sequence). The CDR3: CASSRQGFNQPQHF. The CDR3 DNA follows: TGTGCCAGCAGTAGACAGGGCTTCAATCAGCCCCAGCATTTT.

The rearrangement joins TRBV5-1 to TRBJ1-5, with D hard to call. This CDR3 has 14 amino acids. The germline V and J ends were trimmed by 0 bases and 5 bases, with 9 bases remaining between them. Germline CDR1 SGHRS, CDR2 YFSETQ. CDR3 nucleotide sequence: TGCGCCAGCAGCTTGGGAAGCGGCGATCAGCCCCAGCATTTT. It yields the protein CASSLGSGDQPQHF.

This rearrangement joins TRBV7-8 to TRBJ1-1; D gene unclear. The CDR3 has 14 residues. Germline lookup yields CDR1 SGHVS and CDR2 FQNEAQ. The V end lost 3 bases, the J end lost 0 bases, and 8 bases lay between the germline ends. The CDR3 nucleotides read TGTGCCAGCAGCTTTGGCAGCATGAACACTGAAGCTTTCTTT. Amino acids: CASSFGSMNTEAFF.

This clone has a single count. The rearrangement links TRBV5-1 to TRBJ2-7; possible D gene TRBD1, 5 bases. The ends were cut back, 0 bases at V and 5 bases at J, with 27 bases in the middle. There are 19 residues in the CDR3. The germline gives CDR1 SGHRS, CDR2 YFSETQ. The DNA of the CDR3 is TGCGCCAGCAGCTTGGTCACGACCTCGTCGGCTAGGACATTTCACGAGCAGTACTTC. This translates into CASSLVTTSSARTFHEQYF.

This clone was recorded a few times. The chain uses TRBV18 and TRBJ1-3; unclear D gene. Germline CDR1 reads KGHSH; CDR2 reads LQKENI. V lost 1 base and J lost 1, with 5 bases in between. The CDR3 spans 14 residues. CDR3 loop: CASSPQGSGNTIYF. The CDR3 DNA follows: TGTGCCAGCTCACCACAGGGATCTGGAAACACCATATATTTT.

The chain combines TRBV29-1 with TRBJ1-1; D is uncertain. The CDR3 covers 13 residues. Germline CDR1 is SQVTM and CDR2 is ANQGSEA. Trimming cost V 4 bases and J 4 bases, with 13 bases left between them. CDR3 loop: CSVAGVLSTEAFF. The DNA of the CDR3 is TGCAGCGTTGCGGGAGTCTTGAGCACTGAAGCTTTCTTT.

The chain carries TRBV6-1 and TRBJ1-5; D gene uncertain. V lost 1 base and J lost 0, with 13 bases in between. Per germline, CDR1 MNHNS and CDR2 SASEGT. The CDR3 runs to 17 residues. The CDR3 reads CASSEGLGGYSNQPQHF. CDR3 bases: TGTGCCAGCAGTGAAGGTTTGGGAGGGTATAGCAATCAGCCCCAGCATTTT.

CDR3 DNA: TGTGCCAGCAGTGAATCCGCTCCGGAGGGGGCCTACGAGCAGTACTTC. Protein: CASSESAPEGAYEQYF. The chain recombines TRBV25-1 with TRBJ2-7, with D perhaps being TRBD1 or TRBD2 (6 bases each). V lost 1 base and J 2 bases, leaving 15 bases between the germline ends. The CDR3 has 16 residues. The germline CDR1 and CDR2 sequences are MGHDK and SYGVNS.

The chain uses TRBV7-8 and TRBJ1-4, with TRBD1 matching 7 bases. Germline V gene data show CDR1 as SGHVS and CDR2 as FQNEAQ. The CDR3 loop spans 15 amino acids. The junction had 6 bases not matched to a gene; V was cut back by 6 bases and J by 2 bases. CDR3 sequence (DNA): TGTGCCAGCAGACCCGAGGGGGCTACTAATGAAAAACTGTTTTTT. Its translation is CASRPEGATNEKLFF. Combining the CDR3 with reference TRBV7-8 and TRBJ1-4 gives the whole variable domain GAGVSQSPRYKVAKRGQDVALRCDPISGHVSLFWYQQALGQGPEFLTYFQNEAQLDKSGLPSDRFFAERPEGSVSTLKIQRTQQEDSAVYLCASRPEGATNEKLFFGSGTQLSVL.

The genes are TRBV28 and TRBJ1-2; possibly TRBD1 for D (6 bases). Looked up from germline, CDR1 is MDHEN and CDR2 is SYDVKM. With 7 bases removed from V and 5 bases from J, the gap between germline ends came to 14 bases. The CDR3 is 13 residues long. The CDR3 region is CASNGGRGYGYTF. The CDR3 DNA sequence: TGTGCCAGCAACGGGGGCAGGGGATATGGCTACACCTTC.

This chain connects TRBV18 to TRBJ2-5; TRBD1 might be the D (6 bases). CDR3 length: 13 residues. The germline V gene has CDR1 KGHSH and CDR2 LQKENI. The V gene lost 4 bases and the J gene lost 5 bases, with 11 bases spanning the gap. In nucleotides, the CDR3 is TGTGCCAGCTCACGAGGCAGGGGTGAGACCCAGTACTTC. Its protein product is CASSRGRGETQYF.